Following are 7 T cell receptor beta chains from one sample sequenced in a study of cytomegalovirus exposure and HLA in healthy donors (dated by TCRdb to between 2016 and 2019). The receptor library was made with the immunoSEQ multiplex PCR assay. In TCRdb, the immuneACCESS table is reduced to in-frame sequences with V and J assigned. These tables do not hold every clone; where another copy was compared, an unresolved V gene accounts for under half, and the others remain unexplained. The sample table holds some 350,000 clones, of which roughly 87% were seen once. Approximately 1.2% of the sample lies in the top ten. The specimen was PBMCs. These receptors all come from a woman younger than 45 in good health and CMV-seropositive.

This clone was seen a single time. This rearrangement joins TRBV6-5 to TRBJ1-2; D is perhaps TRBD1 (5 bases). CDR1 is MNHEY, CDR2 SVGAGI, per germline. This CDR3 has 15 residues. Trimming took 6 bases from V and 0 from J, leaving 14 bases between them. The CDR3 here is CASRLQAQANYGYTF. Here the CDR3 DNA reads TGTGCCAGCAGATTACAGGCCCAAGCTAACTATGGCTACACCTTC.

The rearrangement links TRBV7-2 to TRBJ1-5; D possibly corresponds to TRBD1 (5 bases). This CDR3 has 12 amino acids. Germline V gene lookup returns CDR1 SGHTA and CDR2 FQGNSA. V was trimmed by 6 bases and J by 4 bases, leaving 7 bases between them. CDR3 loop: CASRGDNQPQHF. The CDR3 DNA sequence: TGTGCCAGCAGGGGGGATAATCAGCCCCAGCATTTT.

This sequence joins TRBV9 and TRBJ1-2, with 8 bases matching TRBD1. CDR1 SGDLS and CDR2 YYNGEE come from the germline V gene. The CDR3 loop spans 14 amino acids. J was trimmed by 7 bases and V by 4 bases; bases with no gene match: 9. For the CDR3, the DNA is TGTGCCAGCAGCTCCAGGACAGGGTCCGGTGGCTACACCTTC. This translates into CASSSRTGSGGYTF.

The chain links TRBV9 to TRBJ1-5; the D gene is possibly TRBD1 (6 bases). V lost 3 bases, J lost 7 bases, and 11 bases lay in between. This CDR3 is built from 13 residues. From germline, CDR1 is SGDLS and CDR2 YYNGEE. The DNA of the CDR3 is TGTGCCAGCAGCGAGGCGCAGGGGCAGCCCCAGCATTTT. Protein product: CASSEAQGQPQHF.

V and J are TRBV7-9 and TRBJ1-2; D gene unclear. Trimming stripped 3 bases from V and 6 bases from J, with 5 bases between. The CDR3 totals 11 residues. Germline assignment: CDR1 SEHNR and CDR2 FQNEAQ (reference sequence). The CDR3 is CASSFTDGYTF. The DNA of the CDR3 is TGTGCCAGCAGCTTCACGGATGGCTACACCTTC.

This clone has just one count. The chain employs TRBV30 and TRBJ1-3; TRBD1 matches at 7 bases. This CDR3 spans 15 amino acids. V trimming: 2 bases; J trimming: 0 bases; junction bases outside the gene matches: 4. Germline V lookup: CDR1 GTSNPN, CDR2 SVGIG (reference sequence). In DNA form, the CDR3 reads TGTGCCTGGAGTCGGGACAGTGACTCTGGAAACACCATATATTTT. Residues: CAWSRDSDSGNTIYF.

The chain employs TRBV7-6 and TRBJ1-4; D unclear. The CDR3 is 15 residues long. Germline CDR1 SGHVS, CDR2 FNYEAQ. V lost 4 bases, J lost 8 bases, and 17 bases lay in between. In DNA, the CDR3 is TGTGCCAGCAGCTCAGAAGGCGGAACGGGCGAAAAACTGTTTTTT. Protein product: CASSSEGGTGEKLFF.